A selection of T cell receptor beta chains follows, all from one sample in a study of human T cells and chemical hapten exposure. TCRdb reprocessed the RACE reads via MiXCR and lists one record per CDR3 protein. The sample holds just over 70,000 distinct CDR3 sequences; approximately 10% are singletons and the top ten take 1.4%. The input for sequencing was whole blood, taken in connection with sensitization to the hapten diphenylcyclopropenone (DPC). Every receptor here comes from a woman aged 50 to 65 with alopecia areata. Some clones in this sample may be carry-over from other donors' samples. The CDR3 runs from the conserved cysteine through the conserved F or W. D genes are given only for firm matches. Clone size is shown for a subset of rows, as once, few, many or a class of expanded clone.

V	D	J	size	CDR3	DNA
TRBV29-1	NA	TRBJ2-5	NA	CSAKQGETQYF	TGCAGCGCCAAACAGGGAGAGACCCAGTACTTC
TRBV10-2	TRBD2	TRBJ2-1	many	CASSLAGGHNEQFF	TGCGCCAGCAGTCTAGCGGGGGGGCATAATGAGCAGTTCTTC
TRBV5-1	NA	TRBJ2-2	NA	CASTVVGTGELFF	TGCGCCAGCACCGTGGTGGGGACCGGGGAGCTGTTTTTT
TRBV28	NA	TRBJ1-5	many	CASSYSVQPQHF	TGTGCCAGCAGTTACTCAGTGCAGCCCCAGCATTTT
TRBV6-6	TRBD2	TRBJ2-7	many	CASSHSSGIAYEQYF	TGTGCCAGCAGTCACTCGAGCGGGATCGCCTACGAGCAGTACTTC
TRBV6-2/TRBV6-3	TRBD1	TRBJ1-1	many	CASSFGQALGAFF	TGTGCCAGCAGTTTCGGACAGGCCCTGGGGGCTTTCTTT
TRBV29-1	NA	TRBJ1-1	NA	CSVSPSGWTEAFF	TGCAGCGTCAGCCCTTCGGGGTGGACTGAAGCTTTCTTT
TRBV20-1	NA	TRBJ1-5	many	CSATGGGRGAQDF	TGCAGTGCAACTGGGGGTGGGCGAGGCGCCCAGGATTTT
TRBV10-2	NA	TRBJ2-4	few	CASCSGYGDIQYF	TGCGCCTCCTGCTCCGGGTACGGGGACATTCAGTACTTC
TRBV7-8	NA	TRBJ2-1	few	CASSASFNNEQFF	TGTGCCAGCAGCGCCTCATTTAATAATGAGCAGTTCTTC
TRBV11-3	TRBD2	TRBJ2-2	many	CASSLSLAGGLNTGELFF	TGTGCCAGCAGCTTGTCCCTAGCGGGGGGCCTGAACACCGGGGAGCTGTTTTTT
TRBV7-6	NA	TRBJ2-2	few	CASSLGQGPNTGELFF	TGTGCCAGCAGCTTAGGCCAGGGTCCGAACACCGGGGAGCTGTTTTTT
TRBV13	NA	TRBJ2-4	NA	CASSPGGGFSVAKNIQYF	TGTGCCAGCAGCCCCGGTGGGGGCTTTAGTGTAGCCAAAAACATTCAGTACTTC
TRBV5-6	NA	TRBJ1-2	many	CASSLDLVSRVYGYTF	TGTGCCAGCAGCTTGGATCTCGTCTCCCGGGTCTATGGCTACACCTTC
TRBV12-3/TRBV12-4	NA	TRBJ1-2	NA	CASSLGGANYGYTF	TGTGCCAGCAGTTTGGGAGGAGCTAACTATGGCTACACCTTC
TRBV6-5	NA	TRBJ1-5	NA	CASSRLTRGANQPQHF	TGTGCCAGCAGTAGACTGACCAGGGGCGCCAATCAGCCCCAGCATTTT
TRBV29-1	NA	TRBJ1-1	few	CSVDLLNTEAFF	TGCAGCGTTGATTTGTTGAACACTGAAGCTTTCTTT
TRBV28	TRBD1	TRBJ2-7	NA	CASRYGTAYEQYF	TGTGCCAGCAGATACGGGACAGCCTACGAGCAGTACTTC
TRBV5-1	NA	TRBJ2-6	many	CASSSWTAAESGANVLTF	TGCGCCAGCAGCTCCTGGACAGCCGCAGAGTCTGGGGCCAACGTCCTGACTTTC
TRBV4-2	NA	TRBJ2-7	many	CASSQDMVGRAYEQYF	TGTGCCAGCAGCCAAGACATGGTGGGACGGGCCTACGAGCAGTACTTC
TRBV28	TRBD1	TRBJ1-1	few	CASSFTRNPGQGEAFF	TGTGCCAGCAGTTTCACCCGCAATCCGGGACAGGGTGAGGCTTTCTTT
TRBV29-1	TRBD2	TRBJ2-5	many	CSVALASGLKTQYF	TGCAGCGTTGCGTTGGCTAGCGGACTCAAGACCCAGTACTTC
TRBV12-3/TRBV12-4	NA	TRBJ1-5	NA	CASSLTQGGNQPQHF	TGTGCCAGCAGTTTAACCCAGGGAGGCAATCAGCCCCAGCATTTT
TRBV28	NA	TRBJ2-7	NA	CASSFRGITDYEQYF	TGTGCCAGCAGTTTTCGTGGGATTACCGACTACGAGCAGTACTTC
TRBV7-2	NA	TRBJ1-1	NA	CASSLAGFRTEAFF	TGTGCCAGCAGCTTGGCGGGGTTTAGGACTGAAGCTTTCTTT
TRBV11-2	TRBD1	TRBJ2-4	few	CASSATSRDRLEAKNIQYF	TGTGCCAGCAGCGCGACGTCCCGGGACAGGTTAGAAGCCAAAAACATTCAGTACTTC
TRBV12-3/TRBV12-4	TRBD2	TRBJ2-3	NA	CASSPTLGRGGSDTQYF	TGTGCCAGCAGTCCGACTTTGGGGCGGGGGGGCTCAGATACGCAGTATTTT
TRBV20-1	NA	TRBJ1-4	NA	CSARPLGEEKLFF	TGCAGTGCTAGGCCTCTGGGGGAGGAAAAACTGTTTTTT
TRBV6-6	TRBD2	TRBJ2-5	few	CASTDGTSGKETQYF	TGTGCCAGCACCGATGGGACTAGCGGAAAAGAGACCCAGTACTTC